The rows below give T cell receptor beta chains drawn from one sample of a study of spatial heterogeneity in lung cancer. TCRdb analysed the 5' RACE reads with MiXCR anew, one entry per CDR3 protein. The table shows about 52,000 distinct CDR3 sequences, with roughly 7% occurring only once. Source: PBMCs, taken at follow-up. The source is a female donor with early-stage non-small cell lung cancer. The CDR3 runs from the conserved cysteine through the conserved F or W. D genes are given only for firm matches. Expanded clones are given a class, and other clones once, few, many or no size at all.

>TRBD1|many|TRBV3-1|TRBJ2-1
CASKEGQGAYNEQFF
TGTGCCAGCAAGGAGGGACAGGGGGCCTACAATGAGCAGTTCTTC
>.|many|TRBV3-1|TRBJ1-1
CASSQARLGTEAFF
TGTGCCAGCAGCCAAGCAAGGTTGGGCACTGAAGCTTTCTTT
>TRBD1|many|TRBV19|TRBJ2-3
CASSMWETGGSTDTQYF
TGTGCCAGTAGTATGTGGGAAACAGGGGGGAGCACAGATACGCAGTATTTT
>.|many|TRBV20-1|TRBJ2-1
CSATTPFAYNEQFF
TGCAGTGCTACGACCCCCTTCGCCTACAATGAGCAGTTCTTC
>.|many|TRBV12-3/TRBV12-4|TRBJ2-2
CASRVASMNTGELFF
TGTGCCAGCAGGGTGGCCTCCATGAACACCGGGGAGCTGTTTTTT
>.|many|TRBV20-1|TRBJ1-1
CSAHLHRDTEAFF
TGCAGTGCTCATCTACACAGGGACACTGAAGCTTTCTTT
>TRBD2|many|TRBV7-9|TRBJ2-3
CASSPRSGASTDTQYF
TGTGCCAGCAGCCCCAGGAGCGGGGCTAGCACAGATACGCAGTATTTT
>TRBD2|many|TRBV20-1|TRBJ2-3
CSARLAGTSTDTQYF
TGCAGTGCTAGATTAGCGGGGACGAGCACAGATACGCAGTATTTT
>TRBD2|few|TRBV4-1|TRBJ2-5
CASSQSSSGGRGTQYF
TGCGCCAGCAGCCAGTCGAGTAGCGGGGGCCGGGGTACCCAGTACTTC
>.|many|TRBV2|TRBJ2-6
CASTRRLTGANVLTF
TGTGCCAGCACCCGAAGACTTACTGGGGCCAACGTCCTGACTTTC
>TRBD1|many|TRBV20-1|TRBJ2-2
CSASRDRDGELFF
TGCAGTGCCTCCCGGGACAGGGACGGGGAGCTGTTTTTT
>.|.|TRBV7-6|TRBJ2-7
CASSGDRHPTYEQYF
TGTGCCAGCAGCGGTGACAGACACCCTACCTACGAGCAGTACTTC
>TRBD2|many|TRBV28|TRBJ2-3
CASTYSGGADTQYF
TGTGCCAGCACGTACAGCGGGGGGGCCGATACGCAGTATTTT
>.|many|TRBV28|TRBJ1-1
CASSFQGVDTEAFF
TGTGCCAGCAGTTTCCAAGGGGTTGACACTGAAGCTTTCTTT
>.|many|TRBV2|TRBJ1-5
CASTPTDYYQPQHF
TGTGCCAGCACTCCGACGGACTACTATCAGCCCCAGCATTTT
>.|.|TRBV29-1|TRBJ2-4
CSVEDGAGDLNIQYF
TGCAGCGTTGAAGATGGGGCAGGGGATTTAAACATTCAGTACTTC
>.|many|TRBV24-1|TRBJ2-3
CATSDPGLPRTDTQYF
TGTGCCACCAGTGACCCAGGGTTACCTCGCACAGATACGCAGTATTTT
>.|many|TRBV29-1|TRBJ1-1
CSVRATASMNTEAFF
TGCAGCGTCCGAGCGACGGCCAGCATGAACACTGAAGCTTTCTTT
>TRBD1|many|TRBV18|TRBJ1-2
CASDGTGANYGYTF
TGTGCCAGCGACGGGACAGGCGCTAACTATGGCTACACCTTC
>.|many|TRBV6-2/TRBV6-3|TRBJ1-3
CASSYGISGNTIYF
TGTGCCAGCAGTTACGGGATCTCTGGAAACACCATATATTTT
>TRBD2|.|TRBV20-1|TRBJ2-1
CSARGGLAGGPEQFF
TGCAGTGCTAGAGGAGGACTAGCGGGGGGGCCGGAGCAGTTCTTC
>.|few|TRBV7-2|TRBJ2-1
CASTFSGLGSYNEQFF
TGTGCCAGCACCTTTAGTGGCCTCGGCTCCTACAATGAGCAGTTCTTC
>TRBD1|many|TRBV2|TRBJ2-2
CASSLDRVNTGELFF
TGTGCCAGCAGCCTAGACAGGGTGAACACCGGGGAGCTGTTTTTT
>TRBD2|.|TRBV11-1|TRBJ2-5
CASRGLAGGGETQYF
TGTGCCAGCAGAGGACTAGCGGGGGGCGGAGAGACCCAGTACTTC
>.|.|TRBV18|TRBJ1-2
CASSQGTGRRDGYTF
TGTGCCAGCTCACAGGGGACGGGGCGACGGGATGGCTACACCTTC
>TRBD1|many|TRBV5-1|TRBJ2-7
CASSLDPGTDYEQYF
TGCGCCAGCAGCCTGGATCCCGGGACAGATTACGAGCAGTACTTC
>TRBD2|many|TRBV2|TRBJ2-2
CASSEGGLAGPNTGELFF
TGTGCCAGCAGTGAAGGTGGTCTAGCGGGCCCGAACACCGGGGAGCTGTTTTTT
>.|.|TRBV12-3/TRBV12-4|TRBJ1-2
CASRDGVYGYTF
TGTGCCAGCAGGGACGGGGTCTATGGCTACACCTTC
>.|many|TRBV6-2/TRBV6-3|TRBJ2-7
CASSTGTTYEQYF
TGTGCCAGTAGCACAGGGACTACCTACGAGCAGTACTTC
>.|few|TRBV7-2|TRBJ2-5
CASSLLGGREETQYF
TGTGCCAGCAGCTTACTTGGCGGCAGGGAAGAGACCCAGTACTTC
>TRBD2|.|TRBV27|TRBJ2-3
CASSLLQERGPTDTQYF
TGTGCCAGCAGTTTGCTCCAGGAGCGGGGGCCCACAGATACGCAGTATTTT
>.|many|TRBV11-2|TRBJ2-7
CASSPSDEQYF
TGTGCCAGCAGTCCCTCAGACGAGCAGTACTTC
>TRBD1|many|TRBV23-1|TRBJ1-5
CASSQPNGQGGNQPQHF
TGCGCCAGCAGTCAGCCTAACGGTCAGGGGGGCAATCAGCCCCAGCATTTT
>TRBD1|many|TRBV7-9|TRBJ1-1
CASSLGSRGVEAFF
TGTGCCAGCAGCTTGGGGAGCAGGGGGGTTGAAGCTTTCTTT
>TRBD1|.|TRBV5-5|TRBJ1-1
CASSPRGQLDAEAFF
TGTGCCAGCAGCCCCCGGGGACAGCTAGACGCTGAAGCTTTCTTT
>TRBD2|.|TRBV5-1|TRBJ2-1
CASSQLPGLAYNEQFF
TGCGCCAGCAGCCAACTACCGGGACTAGCCTACAATGAGCAGTTCTTC
>.|many|TRBV7-6|TRBJ2-5
CASSLGPRGGQETQYF
TGTGCCAGCAGCTTAGGTCCCAGGGGCGGGCAAGAGACCCAGTACTTC
>TRBD2|.|TRBV7-2|TRBJ2-7
CASSLLAGNSYEQYF
TGTGCCAGCAGCTTACTAGCGGGGAACTCCTACGAGCAGTACTTC
>.|many|TRBV3-1|TRBJ1-2
CASSQDLSNYGYTF
TGTGCCAGCAGCCAAGATTTGAGTAACTATGGCTACACCTTC
>.|many|TRBV11-2|TRBJ2-3
CASSLSPTSTDTQYF
TGTGCCAGCAGCTTATCTCCGACTAGCACAGATACGCAGTATTTT
>TRBD2|.|TRBV12-3/TRBV12-4|TRBJ2-7
CASSSRTSGGDEQYF
TGTGCCAGCAGTTCACGGACTAGCGGGGGGGACGAGCAGTACTTC
>TRBD2|many|TRBV20-1|TRBJ2-3
CSARKRDLAGRRTDTQYF
TGCAGTGCTAGAAAGAGGGACCTAGCGGGGCGGAGGACAGATACGCAGTATTTT
>TRBD1|.|TRBV9|TRBJ1-4
CASSVPRTGGDEKLFF
TGTGCCAGCAGCGTACCCCGGACAGGAGGGGACGAAAAACTGTTTTTT
>TRBD1|.|TRBV20-1|TRBJ2-5
CSARDLQGASETQYF
TGCAGTGCTAGAGATCTACAGGGGGCCAGTGAGACCCAGTACTTC
>.|many|TRBV15|TRBJ1-2
CATSREPRQGYTF
TGTGCCACCAGCAGAGAGCCCCGTCAGGGCTACACCTTC
>.|few|TRBV30|TRBJ1-6
CAWGPRNSPLHF
TGTGCCTGGGGGCCTCGGAATTCACCCCTCCACTTT
>TRBD1|many|TRBV15|TRBJ2-7
CATRYLPQGSYEQYF
TGTGCCACCAGATACCTTCCACAGGGGTCCTACGAGCAGTACTTC
>.|many|TRBV4-2|TRBJ2-5
CASSQVATTSMWKTQYF
TGTGCCAGCAGCCAAGTCGCCACTACTAGTATGTGGAAGACCCAGTACTTC
>.|.|TRBV12-2|TRBJ2-3
CASPIRHGSTDTQYF
TGTGCAAGTCCCATTCGACACGGGTCCACAGATACGCAGTATTTT
>.|many|TRBV4-1|TRBJ1-3
CASSQTGPGNTIYF
TGCGCCAGCAGCCAAACAGGGCCCGGAAACACCATATATTTT
>.|.|TRBV7-2|TRBJ1-1
CASSLSQSTGTEAFF
TGTGCCAGCAGCTTGTCACAGTCGACGGGCACTGAAGCTTTCTTT
>.|many|TRBV6-5|TRBJ1-5
CASSSTGNQPQHF
TGTGCCAGCAGTTCCACCGGCAATCAGCCCCAGCATTTT
>TRBD2|few|TRBV20-1|TRBJ2-1
CSAREPGLAGGNNEQFF
TGCAGTGCTAGAGAACCCGGACTAGCGGGCGGCAACAATGAGCAGTTCTTC
>TRBD1|.|TRBV20-1|TRBJ2-3
CSARDGTGGTNTQYF
TGCAGTGCTAGAGACGGGACAGGGGGTACGAATACGCAGTATTTT
>.|.|TRBV6-6|TRBJ1-3
CASLHDRSSGNTIYF
TGTGCCAGCCTCCACGACAGGAGCTCTGGAAACACCATATATTTT
>.|many|TRBV28|TRBJ1-2
CASTQRAYGYTF
TGTGCCAGCACACAAAGAGCATATGGCTACACCTTC
>TRBD2|.|TRBV5-1|TRBJ2-3
CASSGSTSGGRTDTQYF
TGCGCCAGCAGCGGGTCGACTAGCGGGGGGAGGACAGATACGCAGTATTTT
>.|many|TRBV20-1|TRBJ1-1
CSASQDRAFF
TGCAGTGCTAGCCAAGACCGAGCTTTCTTT
>TRBD2|many|TRBV9|TRBJ2-3
CASSFTSAGPQYF
TGTGCCAGCAGCTTCACTAGCGCCGGTCCGCAGTATTTT